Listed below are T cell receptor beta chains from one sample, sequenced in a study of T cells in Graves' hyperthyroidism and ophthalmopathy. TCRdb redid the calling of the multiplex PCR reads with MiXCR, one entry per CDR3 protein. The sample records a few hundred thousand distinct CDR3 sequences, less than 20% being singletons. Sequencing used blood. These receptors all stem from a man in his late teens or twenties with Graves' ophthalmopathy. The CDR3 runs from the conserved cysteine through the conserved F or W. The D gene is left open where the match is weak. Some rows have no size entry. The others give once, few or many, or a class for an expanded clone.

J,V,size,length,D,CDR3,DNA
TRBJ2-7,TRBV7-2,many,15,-,CASSLASRSSYEQYF,TGTGCCAGCAGCTTAGCGAGTCGGTCGTCCTACGAGCAGTACTTC
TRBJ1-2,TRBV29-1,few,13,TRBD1,CSVSTGTAYGYTF,TGCAGCGTTTCCACCGGGACAGCCTATGGCTACACCTTC
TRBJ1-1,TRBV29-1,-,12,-,CSVEWKSTEAFF,TGCAGCGTTGAATGGAAATCGACTGAAGCTTTCTTT
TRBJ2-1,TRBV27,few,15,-,CASSPGTEYYNEQFF,TGTGCCAGCAGTCCCGGGACGGAATACTACAATGAGCAGTTCTTC
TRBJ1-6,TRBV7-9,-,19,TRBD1,CASSLQGGRLSSYNSPLHF,TGTGCCAGCAGCCTCCAGGGGGGCCGCTTGAGCTCCTATAATTCACCCCTCCACTTT
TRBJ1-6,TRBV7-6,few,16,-,CASSPSGRRSNSPLHF,TGTGCCAGCAGCCCCTCTGGCCGGAGGAGTAATTCACCCCTCCACTTT
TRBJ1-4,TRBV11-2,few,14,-,CASSRGGSNEKLFF,TGTGCCAGCAGCAGGGGAGGGTCTAATGAAAAACTGTTTTTT
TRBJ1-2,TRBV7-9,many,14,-,CASSLADRVDGYTF,TGTGCCAGCAGCTTAGCTGACCGAGTGGATGGCTACACCTTC
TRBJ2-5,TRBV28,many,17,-,CASSFRQGRDQRETQYF,TGTGCCAGCAGTTTCCGGCAGGGAAGAGATCAGAGAGAGACCCAGTACTTC
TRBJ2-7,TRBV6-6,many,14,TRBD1,CASSYGDRGYEQYF,TGTGCCAGCAGTTACGGTGACAGGGGCTACGAGCAGTACTTC
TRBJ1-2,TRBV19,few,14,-,CASSIVGAEEGYTF,TGTGCCAGTAGTATAGTTGGTGCGGAGGAGGGCTACACCTTC
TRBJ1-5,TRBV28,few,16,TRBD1,CASSRPGTGGDQPQHF,TGTGCCAGCAGTCGCCCCGGGACAGGAGGCGATCAGCCCCAGCATTTT
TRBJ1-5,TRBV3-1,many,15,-,CASSLGRTPNQPQHF,TGTGCCAGCAGCCTTGGAAGGACACCTAATCAGCCCCAGCATTTT
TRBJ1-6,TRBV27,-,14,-,CASSDEGLGSPLHF,TGTGCCAGCAGCGACGAAGGCCTGGGTTCACCCCTCCACTTT
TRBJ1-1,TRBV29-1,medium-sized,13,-,CSVEPGPNTEAFF,TGCAGCGTTGAGCCGGGCCCGAACACTGAAGCTTTCTTT
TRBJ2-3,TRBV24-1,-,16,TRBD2,CAISDLKERGGVTQYF,TGTGCCATCAGTGATCTCAAGGAGCGGGGGGGCGTGACGCAGTATTTT
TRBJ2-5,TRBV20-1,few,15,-,CSARDPGRLGETQYF,TGCAGTGCTAGAGATCCTGGCAGGTTAGGGGAGACCCAGTACTTC
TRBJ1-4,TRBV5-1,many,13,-,CASSLLDNEKLFF,TGCGCCAGCAGCTTGTTGGATAATGAAAAACTGTTTTTT
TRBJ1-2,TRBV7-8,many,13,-,CASSSQANYGYTF,TGTGCCAGCAGCTCCCAAGCTAACTATGGCTACACCTTC
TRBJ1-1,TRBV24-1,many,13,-,CATSDRFNTEAFF,TGTGCCACCAGTGACAGATTTAACACTGAAGCTTTCTTT
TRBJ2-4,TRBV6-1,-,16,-,CASSSPTSLAKNIQYF,TGTGCCAGCAGCAGCCCAACCTCACTAGCCAAAAACATTCAGTACTTC
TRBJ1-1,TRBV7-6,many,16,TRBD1,CASSLPRQGGGTEAFF,TGTGCCAGCAGCTTACCAAGACAGGGCGGGGGGACTGAAGCTTTCTTT
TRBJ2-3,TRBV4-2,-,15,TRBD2,CASTPGTSDTDTQYF,TGTGCCAGCACCCCAGGGACTAGCGACACAGATACGCAGTATTTT
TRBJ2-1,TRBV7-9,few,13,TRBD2,CATSSGGYNEQFF,TGTGCCACTAGTAGCGGGGGGTACAATGAGCAGTTCTTC
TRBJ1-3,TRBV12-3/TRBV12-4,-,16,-,CASSYPLGYSGNTIYF,TGTGCCAGCAGTTATCCCTTGGGGTACTCTGGAAACACCATATATTTT
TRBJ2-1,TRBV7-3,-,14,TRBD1,CASSTGTGGNEQFF,TGTGCCAGCAGTACCGGGACAGGGGGAAATGAGCAGTTCTTC
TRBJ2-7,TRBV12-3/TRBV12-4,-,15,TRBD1,CASSFWGTGFYEQYF,TGTGCCAGCAGTTTTTGGGGGACAGGGTTTTACGAGCAGTACTTC
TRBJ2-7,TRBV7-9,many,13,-,CASSPRGPYEQYF,TGTGCCAGCAGCCCCCGGGGCCCCTACGAGCAGTACTTC
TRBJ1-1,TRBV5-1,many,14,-,CASSLRTDSAEAFF,TGCGCCAGCAGCTTGCGGACCGACAGCGCTGAAGCTTTCTTT
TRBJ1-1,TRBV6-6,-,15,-,CASSYGREGETEAFF,TGTGCCAGCAGTTACGGTAGGGAGGGGGAAACTGAAGCTTTCTTT
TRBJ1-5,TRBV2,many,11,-,CASSSNQPQHF,TGTGCCAGCAGTAGCAATCAGCCCCAGCATTTT
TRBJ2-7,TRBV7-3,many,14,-,CASSPEKSSYEQYF,TGTGCCAGCAGCCCGGAGAAGAGCTCCTACGAGCAGTACTTC
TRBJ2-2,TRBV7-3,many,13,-,CASSATSTGELFF,TGTGCCAGCAGCGCGACGAGCACCGGGGAGCTGTTTTTT
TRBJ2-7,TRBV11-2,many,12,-,CASSPQGHEQYF,TGTGCCAGCAGCCCACAGGGCCACGAGCAGTACTTC
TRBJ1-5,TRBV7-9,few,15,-,CASSLDGGGNQPQHF,TGTGCCAGCAGCTTGGACGGGGGTGGCAATCAGCCCCAGCATTTT
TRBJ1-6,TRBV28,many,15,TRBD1,CASSLGTAMQSPLHF,TGTGCCAGCAGTCTTGGGACAGCAATGCAATCACCCCTCCACTTT
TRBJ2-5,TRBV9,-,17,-,CASSVDSAGTGSRTQYF,TGTGCCAGCAGCGTAGATAGCGCCGGAACAGGAAGCAGGACCCAGTACTTC
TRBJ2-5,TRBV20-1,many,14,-,CSGEGARGGKTQYF,TGCAGTGGAGAGGGGGCCAGGGGAGGAAAGACCCAGTACTTC
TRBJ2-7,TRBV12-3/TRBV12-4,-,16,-,CASTLGQTARRDEQYF,TGTGCCAGCACCCTGGGGCAGACTGCCCGGAGGGACGAGCAGTACTTC
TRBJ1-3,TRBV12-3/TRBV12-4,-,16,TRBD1,CASSGRDRGRRNTIYF,TGTGCCAGCAGCGGTAGGGACAGAGGGCGTCGAAACACCATATATTTT
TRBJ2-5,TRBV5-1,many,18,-,CASSLVPGGGVVRETQYF,TGCGCCAGCAGCTTGGTACCCGGAGGAGGGGTCGTCCGGGAGACCCAGTACTTC